The 32 T cell receptor beta chains in this list originate from one sample, sequenced in a study of PD-L1 blockade in urothelial cancer. TCRdb keeps only in-frame clones here, not all; method: immunoSEQ multiplex PCR. This table holds about 70,000 clones, around 84% found once. The sequencing used PBMCs, collected around atezolizumab (anti-PD-L1) treatment. Every receptor here comes from a man between 65 and 85 years old with urothelial cancer.

The rearrangement links TRBV10-3 to TRBJ2-1; 8 bases fit TRBD2. Germline V gene data show CDR1 as ENHRY and CDR2 as SYGVKD. Trimming cost V 7 bases and J 7 bases; bases outside gene matches: 0. This CDR3 has 11 amino acids. The CDR3 loop is CAITGGNEQFF. DNA for the CDR3: TGTGCCATCACGGGGGGGAATGAGCAGTTCTTC.

This CDR3 is CASSLSVGGTEAFF. CDR3 in DNA: TGTGCCAGCAGTTTATCGGTGGGGGGGACTGAAGCTTTCTTT. The chain is built from TRBV27 and TRBJ1-1; D perhaps matches TRBD1 (5 bases). Germline-derived CDR1 and CDR2 are MNHEY and SMNVEV (reference sequence). The V and J ends lost 0 bases and 5 bases respectively, with 10 bases between them. This CDR3 has 14 amino acids.

This chain connects TRBV5-1 to TRBJ2-1; no clear D. From germline, CDR1 is SGHRS and CDR2 YFSETQ. Trimming took off 4 bases at V and 6 bases at J, with 11 bases between the two ends. The CDR3 contains 13 residues. The CDR3: CASSLHTRNEQFF. For the CDR3, the DNA is TGCGCCAGCAGCCTTCACACCCGCAATGAGCAGTTCTTC.

The J gene is TRBJ2-1, the V gene TRBV27, with 9 bases lining up with TRBD2. Germline-derived CDR1 and CDR2 are MNHEY and SMNVEV (reference sequence). V dropped 3 bases and J dropped 4; count of bases not matched to a gene: 4. The CDR3 is made up of 15 amino acids. The CDR3 is CASSFSSGIYNEQFF. CDR3 in DNA: TGTGCCAGCAGTTTCTCTAGCGGGATATACAATGAGCAGTTCTTC.

The gene calls are TRBV5-4 and TRBJ2-1; 8 positions match TRBD2. In germline, CDR1 is SGHNT, CDR2 YYREEE (reference sequence). The CDR3 totals 16 residues. The V and J ends lost 2 bases and 9 bases, in that order; junction bases with no gene match: 13. CDR3 sequence reads: CASSFREREMKGEQFF. The CDR3 bases are TGTGCCAGCAGCTTCAGAGAGCGGGAGATGAAGGGTGAGCAGTTCTTC.

CDR3 amino acids: CATSIKREYSEQYF. The CDR3 bases are TGTGCCACCAGCATTAAGCGGGAGTATAGCGAGCAGTACTTC. V is TRBV15 and J is TRBJ2-7; 8 positions agree with TRBD2. This CDR3 has 14 residues. With 4 bases clipped from V and 6 bases from J, the junction kept 8 bases outside the gene matches. Germline CDR1 and CDR2: LNHNV and YYDKDF (reference sequence).

The rearrangement uses TRBV19 and TRBJ2-7; D ambiguous. Germline V lookup: CDR1 LNHDA, CDR2 SQIVND (reference sequence). The CDR3 contains 13 residues. The V and J ends lost 3 bases and 2 bases respectively, with 8 bases between them. This chain's CDR3 is CASSMGYTYEQYF. CDR3 sequence (DNA): TGTGCCAGTAGTATGGGCTACACCTACGAGCAGTACTTC.

This chain uses TRBV23-1 with TRBJ2-7, with TRBD1 matching 7 bases. TRBV23-1 is recorded as an ORF, its role being uncertain. The CDR3 sequence is 17 residues long. Unmatched junction bases numbered 15, after V lost 4 bases and J lost 3 bases. The CDR3 sequence is CASSRPGTQGKYYEQYF. The CDR3 bases are TGCGCCAGCAGTCGCCCCGGAACACAGGGGAAGTACTACGAGCAGTACTTC.

The chain's CDR3 is CASSQYYPGTSGIEQYF. CDR3 coding DNA: TGTGCCAGCTCACAATACTACCCCGGGACTAGCGGGATCGAGCAGTACTTC. This rearrangement joins TRBV18 to TRBJ2-7, with 13 bases that match TRBD2. V lost 4 bases to trimming and J lost 6 bases; unmatched junction nucleotides: 12. The CDR3 contains 17 residues. The germline CDR1 and CDR2 sequences are KGHSH and LQKENI. The variable domain in full, completed from reference TRBV18 and TRBJ2-7, reads NAGVMQNPRHLVRRRGQEARLRCSPMKGHSHVYWYRQLPEEGLKFMVYLQKENIIDESGMPKERFSAEFPKEGPSILRIQQVVRGDSAAYFCASSQYYPGTSGIEQYFGPGTRLTVT.

This rearrangement joins TRBV10-3 to TRBJ1-2; D is perhaps TRBD1 (6 bases). V was cut by 7 bases and J by 3 bases, with 9 bases left in between. The CDR3 extends over 12 amino acids. Germline-derived CDR1 and CDR2 are ENHRY and SYGVKD. CDR3 bases: TGTGCCATCAACCCAGGGGACTATGGCTACACCTTC. Translated, it gives CAINPGDYGYTF.

This clone appeared once. This chain uses TRBV5-1 with TRBJ2-5; D is ambiguous. V gave up 4 bases and J gave up 4 bases, with 5 bases separating them. The CDR3 runs to 11 residues. The germline CDR1 and CDR2 sequences are SGHRS and YFSETQ. The CDR3, as DNA: TGCGCCAGCAGCGCCGGAGAGACCCAGTACTTC. Amino acid sequence: CASSAGETQYF.

This clone occurred a few times. The rearrangement uses TRBV5-1 and TRBJ2-7; 8 nucleotides line up with TRBD1. The CDR3 covers 12 residues. Germline V CDR1 and CDR2: SGHRS, YFSETQ. V shed 3 bases, J shed 6 bases, and the junction held 2 bases outside the gene matches. CDR3 protein: CASSYDRGEQYF. CDR3 nucleotide sequence: TGCGCCAGCAGCTATGACAGGGGCGAGCAGTACTTC.

The chain is built from TRBV6-1 and TRBJ2-3, with a tentative D call TRBD2 (6 bases). This CDR3 has 14 amino acids. The germline gives CDR1 MNHNS, CDR2 SASEGT. The V end was cut by 5 bases, the J end by 1 base, with 10 bases between. CDR3 in amino acids: CASSPGTGTDTQYF. CDR3 nucleotide sequence: TGTGCCAGCAGTCCCGGGACTGGCACAGATACGCAGTATTTT.

This chain joins TRBV5-6 and TRBJ2-3; D possibly corresponds to TRBD2 (6 bases). Germline V CDR1 and CDR2: SGHDT, YYEEEE. Trimming took off 0 bases at V and 2 bases at J, with 10 bases between the two ends. CDR3 size: 15 residues. CDR3 residues: CASSLVGGTTDTQYF. The CDR3 bases are TGTGCCAGCAGCTTGGTAGGCGGGACCACAGATACGCAGTATTTT.

As DNA, the CDR3 is TGTGCCAGCAGTGCTACTAGCGGGGGGGGAAATAACAATGAGCAGTTCTTC. Translation: CASSATSGGGNNNEQFF. V and J are TRBV28 and TRBJ2-1, with 13 nucleotides matching TRBD2. J lost 5 bases, V lost 5 bases, and 9 bases had no gene match. The germline gives CDR1 MDHEN, CDR2 SYDVKM. CDR3 size: 17 residues.

V and J are TRBV5-1 and TRBJ2-3, with 9 positions matching TRBD2. The CDR3 length is 14 residues. Germline CDR1 is SGHRS and CDR2 is YFSETQ. V was pared by 3 bases and J by 6 bases, with 5 bases of the junction left unmatched. The CDR3, as DNA: TGCGCCAGCAGCTCCGGGACTAGCCCGGATACGCAGTATTTT. This sequence encodes CASSSGTSPDTQYF.

The chain joins TRBV28 to TRBJ2-7, with 9 bases fitting TRBD1. This CDR3 is 13 amino acids long. Germline loops: CDR1 MDHEN, CDR2 SYDVKM. V trimming: 6 bases; J trimming: 3 bases; junction bases outside the gene matches: 3. Here the CDR3 reads CASRQGAGYEQYF. The CDR3 nucleotides read TGTGCCAGCAGACAGGGGGCCGGCTACGAGCAGTACTTC.

The CDR3 DNA reads as TGCGCCAGAGCCCACCCCCGCACAGGGATTATCTGCGAGCAGTACTTC. Encoded protein: CARAHPRTGIICEQYF. The V call is TRBV5-1, the J call TRBJ2-7; tentative D call: TRBD1 (6 bases). Trimming cost V 8 bases and J 6 bases, with 27 bases left between them. CDR3 length: 16 residues. Germline loops: CDR1 SGHRS, CDR2 YFSETQ.

V gene TRBV5-1 combines with J gene TRBJ2-3; a weak D match, TRBD1 (6 bases). Germline V CDR1 and CDR2: SGHRS, YFSETQ. The V end was cut by 3 bases, the J end by 2 bases, with 19 bases between. The CDR3 sequence is 17 residues long. As DNA, the CDR3 is TGCGCCAGCAGCTCAAGACTGTCAGGGGAAAACACAGATACGCAGTATTTT. It specifies CASSSRLSGENTDTQYF.

This clone was seen only once. The chain joins TRBV28 to TRBJ2-7; D possibly corresponds to TRBD1 (5 bases). The CDR3 spans 12 residues. Germline loops: CDR1 MDHEN, CDR2 SYDVKM. V was pared by 7 bases and J by 2 bases, with 9 bases between. The CDR3 DNA follows: TGTGCCAGCAATGACAGCCCCTACGAGCAGTACTTC. Translation: CASNDSPYEQYF.

This rearrangement joins TRBV5-5 to TRBJ2-7; 11 positions agree with TRBD2. Germline V gives CDR1 SGHKS, CDR2 YYEKEE (reference sequence). V shed 1 base, J shed 2 bases, and the junction held 17 bases outside the gene matches. The CDR3 runs 20 residues. DNA for the CDR3: TGTGCCAGCAGCTTGACAGGCCGTGGACTAGCGGGCTCACGTCCCTACGAGCAGTACTTC. It is translated as CASSLTGRGLAGSRPYEQYF.

The chain uses TRBV5-6 and TRBJ1-3; 8 nucleotides align to TRBD1. V lost 2 bases to trimming and J lost 9 bases; unmatched junction nucleotides: 10. CDR1 and CDR2 from the germline V gene are SGHDT and YYEEEE. The CDR3 spans 15 residues. The CDR3 loop is CASSFRTGQRGTIYF. The CDR3, as DNA: TGTGCCAGCAGCTTCCGGACAGGGCAACGAGGCACCATATATTTT.

J is TRBJ2-5 and V is TRBV28; no clear D. The better agreement between TRBJ2-7 and the DNA end casts doubt on the J call. The CDR3 totals 11 residues. CDR1 is MDHEN and CDR2 is SYDVKM in the germline V gene. The CDR3 coding sequence is TGTGCCAGCAGTTTAGTTTACGAGCAGTACTTC. Translation gives CASSLVYEQYF.

The sample holds a few counts of this clone. This is likely a read error, given that the CDR3 carries no conserved phenylalanine or tryptophan at its end. The DNA is omitted, as the CDR3 cannot be located on it reliably, and the CDR3 follows TCRdb's listing. This rearrangement joins TRBV23-1 to TRBJ1-3; TRBD1, the D gene given by the table, was not confirmed from the DNA. TRBV23-1 carries the ORF label, with uncertain function. Ends included, the CDR3 has 9 residues. CDR3: CASSSTGPI.

In regard to this clone: Its ends do not fully match the called genes, so a read error is possible. V usage is TRBV6-5 and J usage is TRBJ2-5; the match to TRBD2 covers 14 bases. The CDR3 has 14 amino acids. CDR1 and CDR2 from the germline V gene are MNHEY and SVGAGI. CDR3 region: CASSSAPGLAGANF. Written as DNA, the CDR3 is TGTGCCAGCAGTTCCGCTCCGGGACTAGCGGGAGCCAACTTC.

The rearrangement links TRBV11-2 to TRBJ2-2; D perhaps matches TRBD1 (6 bases). The V and J ends lost 7 bases and 3 bases respectively, with 15 bases between them. The CDR3 contains 15 residues. Germline CDR1 is SGHAT and CDR2 is FQNNGV. Here the CDR3 reads CASTLGDMYTGELFF. Written as DNA, the CDR3 is TGTGCCAGCACCCTAGGGGACATGTACACCGGGGAGCTGTTTTTT.

The chain combines TRBV29-1 with TRBJ2-1, with TRBD2 identical over 13 bases. This CDR3 spans 14 amino acids. The germline gives CDR1 SQVTM, CDR2 ANQGSEA. V shed 7 bases and J 7 bases; nucleotides not matched to a gene: 7. The CDR3: CSDRLAGGGNEQFF. CDR3 in DNA: TGCAGCGACCGACTAGCGGGAGGTGGGAATGAGCAGTTCTTC.

Note on this clone: A much larger clone differs from this one at a single base, so this may be a read error. V usage is TRBV28 and J usage is TRBJ1-2, with no clear D. The germline V and J ends were trimmed by 3 bases and 2 bases, with 7 bases remaining between them. The CDR3 totals 13 residues. Germline V gives CDR1 MDHEN, CDR2 SYDVKM. CDR3 sequence (DNA): TGTGCCAGCAGTTTTGAGGGAAACTATGGCTACACCTTC. This sequence encodes CASSFEGNYGYTF.

Turning to this clone: With a much larger clone just one base away, this may be a read error. The sample holds other DNA sequences that translate to the same CDR3. This chain links TRBV4-2 with TRBJ2-7; TRBD1 might be the D (6 bases). V lost 1 base, J lost 10 bases, and 17 bases lay in between. This CDR3 region has 14 residues. CDR1 and CDR2 from the germline V gene are LGHNA and YNFKEQ. The CDR3 loop is CASSQVEQGREQYF. The CDR3 DNA reads as TGTGCCAGCAGCCAAGTCGAACAGGGACGGGAACAGTACTTC.

The rearrangement uses TRBV5-1 and TRBJ2-6; D is uncertain. The length of the CDR3 is 18 residues. V was trimmed by 0 bases and J by 0 bases, leaving 13 bases between them. Germline-derived CDR1 and CDR2 are SGHRS and YFSETQ. CDR3 protein: CASSLESAGLSGANVLTF. CDR3 DNA sequence: TGCGCCAGCAGCTTGGAGAGTGCAGGTCTCTCTGGGGCCAACGTCCTGACTTTC.

This chain links TRBV19 with TRBJ2-2, with 7 bases lining up with TRBD1. CDR1 LNHDA and CDR2 SQIVND come from the germline V gene (reference sequence). V dropped 6 bases and J dropped 5; count of bases not matched to a gene: 9. This CDR3 spans 15 amino acids. CDR3 in amino acids: CASSPPGQMTGELFF. The DNA for the CDR3 is TGTGCCAGTAGCCCCCCGGGACAGATGACCGGGGAGCTGTTTTTT.

This chain links TRBV5-1 with TRBJ2-3, with D uncertain. Germline lookup yields CDR1 SGHRS and CDR2 YFSETQ. Trimming took off 7 bases at V and 1 base at J, with 13 bases between the two ends. This CDR3 spans 14 amino acids. CDR3 coding DNA: TGCGCCAGCGCAACCGCGGTTGGCACAGATACGCAGTATTTT. Protein product: CASATAVGTDTQYF.